What follows is one T cell receptor (beta chain) and its context. This clone was detected only a few times. This clone's antigen is unknown. Base qualities are not provided; no much larger clone lies one nucleotide away. These data belong to a study of cytomegalovirus exposure and HLA in healthy donors (dated by TCRdb to about 2017). Describing the broader study: An earlier analysis of approximately 590 of the donors reported more than 250 Gb of sequence data and around 110 million unique TCR beta sequences from approximately 180 million T cells. An early release covering roughly 580 HLA-typed donors comprised about 290 gigabases of sequencing data and roughly 85 million unique TCR sequences. Of the 398 genotyped donors, over 80% were placed in the genetic ancestry cluster associated with self-reported Caucasian donors. The study aimed to test whether cataloging public T cell receptors could reveal signatures of past pathogen exposure. The study profiled the T cell repertoires of about 720 subjects by immunosequencing and related them to cytomegalovirus serostatus. Along with the 666-subject first cohort, a separate validation cohort of 120 different subjects was used. High-throughput TCR immunosequencing, statistical association of individual TCRs with disease status, and machine learning were combined to predict cytomegalovirus infection status. To study patterns of TCR occurrence, a later analysis re-analyzed previously published TCR beta repertoires from around 670 donors and added high-resolution HLA genotyping. Rather than drawing on any new phenotypic data, the later analysis identified candidate immune exposures from TCR beta sequences and the way those sequences occurred across donors. In an earlier analysis of 500 to 650 of the donors, high-throughput TCR beta sequencing was used to judge whether each TCR beta V gene segment behaved as functional or pseudogenic. Alongside the repertoire data, information on donor age, sex, ethnicity and CMV serostatus was compiled. A later genetic analysis took genome-wide SNP genotypes for about 60% of the roughly 670 donors and used that subset as a discovery cohort. All discovery cohort repertoires had been generated on a single sequencing platform. Both class I and class II loci were covered by HLA typing, at four-digit resolution. The number of donors typed differed by locus, with 629-630 for A, B, C, DRB1 and DQB1, around 500 for DQA1, approximately 570 for DPA1, and over 400 for DPB1. Roughly five DR-DQ haplotypes were handled as single units for association and clustering, since linkage in the cohort was strong. Among some 410 genotyped donors of the cohort, an average of about 240,000 unique TCR beta nucleotide sequences were sequenced per donor, around a sixth of them non-productive.

Taken from the germline V gene (reference sequence), the CDR1 and CDR2 loops are SEHNR and FQNEAQ. V sheds 1 base and J sheds 5 bases, leaving 2 bases between their ends. From cysteine to phenylalanine, the CDR3 is 11 amino acids long. Only CDR3 DNA remains: 33 bases, in frame from the first base. Results and caveats for the whole study, not just this receptor: The classifier was reported to diagnose cytomegalovirus status with high specificity and sensitivity in both the original cohort and the validation cohort. A later analysis found that most CMV-associated TCR beta chains appeared HLA-restricted, with HLA associations seemingly driven largely by CMV exposure. In vitro tests confirmed that a few of the cytomegalovirus-associated TCR beta chains recognize cytomegalovirus antigens. In the study, 150 to 200 TCR beta chains were listed as associated with cytomegalovirus. A later analysis associated about 16,000 TCR beta sequences with specific HLA alleles at a false discovery rate of 0.05. Because HLA typing was unavailable for some donors at each locus, only the typed subset was used in association tests. Compared with the 666-donor mean, donors in an Asian-associated ancestry cluster had fewer N-insertions in productive TCRs, according to a later genetic analysis. The 87-base-pair reads could not distinguish some IMGT-functional V segments, including TRBV6-2 and TRBV6-3, so those segments were excluded. A further reported finding was that TCR beta sequences accurately predicted the HLA-A and HLA-B alleles for most subjects in the first cohort. The authors suggested that the approach could potentially be extended to other disease states and immunological phenotypes. A later analysis found that TCR association rates varied across HLA loci, with DRB1 alleles showing the most associated TCRs and HLA-C alleles the fewest. A cluster of highly shared sequence variants was judged likely to represent a technical artifact of the sequencing pipeline. When HLA alleles, especially DR and DQ, strongly co-occurred, TCR associations were difficult to assign to individual alleles. Because counts were too low, 15 to 20 rarely observed V segments, including chromosome 9 orphons, were excluded from the earlier analysis of under 650 of the donors. Correlated functional status among segregating V segments might be attributable to linkage disequilibrium, but an unknown experimental factor could not be ruled out. V-gene and J-gene trimming of TCR beta chains was associated with a missense DCLRE1C variant in a later genetic analysis, and the association was replicated in an independent cohort. Immune exposure information for the cohort was limited to CMV serostatus. In this cohort, only TCR beta chains were sequenced, and detectable features were limited by the absence of alpha or paired-chain data. Several of the top co-occurrence clusters appeared to be linked to parvovirus B19, influenza, CMV and Epstein-Barr virus, according to a later analysis. Most TCR sequences were seen in very few donors, while some public TCRs were found in many individuals. Broadly in line with IMGT annotations, most TCR beta V segments showed up in productive rearrangements about 87% or about 30% of the time in an earlier analysis of about 500 of the donors. In a later analysis, HLA-associated TCR beta chains were found to be more clonally expanded and to have lower generation probabilities than equally common non-associated chains. The presence/absence analyses assumed that sequencing depth was roughly uniform across donors, and that assumption may not be true.

The cohort comprised hundreds of healthy bone marrow donors. At the time of sampling, all cohort members were nominally healthy, though unrecorded immune exposures were likely present. The donor tested CMV seropositive, placing the donor among the roughly 270 seropositive members of the cohort. A peripheral blood sample was collected from each donor, and TCR beta sequencing was performed on peripheral blood mononuclear cells. Genomic DNA was extracted from the blood cell samples with the Qiagen DNeasy Blood Extraction Kit. The library came from the immunoSEQ multiplex PCR assay. A mixture of 60 forward primers for TCR Vbeta segments and 13 reverse primers for TCR Jbeta segments was used in the multiplex PCR. A multiplex PCR assay on genomic DNA amplified the CDR3 region of rearranged TCR beta genes. The Illumina HiSeq System was used to sequence the amplified TCR beta libraries as 87-base-pair reads. In the authors' own workflow: A later analysis tallied roughly 76 million unique TCR beta chains across the 610 or so repertoires, and some 10 million of those chains were shared by two or more donors. Raw reads were error-corrected and collapsed into unique sequences by a nearest-neighbor algorithm in which closely related sequences were merged to remove PCR and sequencing errors. CDR3 sequences were aligned to IMGT reference sequences to assign V, D and J gene segments. For a sequence to be retained, at least a six-nucleotide match to both a V gene segment and a J gene segment was required. A rearrangement counted as productive if the CDR3 had no stop codons and remained in frame with V and J, and every other rearrangement counted as non-productive. Following IMGT convention, CDR3 was defined as the stretch from the second conserved V-encoded cysteine to the conserved J-encoded phenylalanine. Sequences without an unambiguous match to a single V gene segment were excluded from the earlier analysis of 450 to 750 of the donors. In an earlier analysis of roughly 600 of the donors, a V segment was called functional when productive rearrangements were above 56.7%, and segregating when the standard deviation between donors exceeded 5%. A statistical classification framework was built for diagnosing cytomegalovirus status from the catalog of TCR beta chain sequences. In a later analysis, V and J genes were assigned by comparing TCR nucleotide sequences against IMGT/GENE-DB human TR gene sequences. In a later analysis, CDR3 sequences and most-parsimonious VDJ recombination scenarios were assigned using the TCRdist pipeline. In a later analysis, each TCR beta chain was defined by its CDR3 amino acid sequence together with its V-gene family, and reads without a unique V-gene family were excluded. To address suspected cross-contamination and a sequencing artifact, a later analysis removed under 600 highly shared, low-generation-probability nucleotide sequences. For each public chain, a later analysis derived a clonal expansion index from normalized ranks of inferred template counts within each repertoire. A later analysis computed generation probabilities with a VDJ recombination model fitted to out-of-frame rearrangements, and checked the results against IGoR. In a later analysis, hypergeometric tests were used to score TCR-TCR, TCR-HLA and TCR-CMV co-occurrence, with a repertoire-size bias correction applied to TCR pairs. A later analysis estimated false discovery rates by permuting HLA or CMV assignments 20 times. A later analysis grouped co-occurring TCRs with DBSCAN, adding TCRdist sequence similarity when clustering within HLA-allele-positive subsets. Repertoires with fewer than 30,000 or more than 120,000 public chains, plus five repertoires with anomalous nucleotide sharing, were excluded from co-occurrence clustering. TCRdb retrieved this table from immuneACCESS and kept in-frame rearrangements only. Not all clones are present; in checked studies, unresolved V genes account for under half, and no reason is known for the remainder. V, J and clone size reflect that table, while D and trimming were determined from the DNA. This sample lists about 130,000 clones; about 15% were detected once. The ten largest make up approximately 2.6% of the sample.

The specimen was PBMCs. Recombination linked TRBV7-9 to TRBJ1-1, with an unclear D gene assignment. This TCR derives from a female donor in good health and CMV-seropositive. The CDR3 corresponds to CASSLVTEAFF. The nucleotides are TGTGCCAGCAGCTTAGTAACTGAAGCTTTCTTT. With the portions outside the CDR3 filled from the reference TRBV7-9 and TRBJ1-1 genes, the complete variable region becomes DTGVSQNPRHKITKRGQNVTFRCDPISEHNRLYWYRQTLGQGPEFLTYFQNEAQLEKSRLLSDRFSAERPKGSFSTLEIQRTEQGDSAMYLCASSLVTEAFFGQGTRLTVV.